The rows below give T cell receptor beta chains drawn from one sample of a study of T cell repertoires in cytomegalovirus infection. Each CDR3 protein gets one entry after TCRdb re-called the reads with MiXCR. The repertoire holds about 190,000 distinct CDR3 sequences, with about 28% as singletons. Sequencing was done on a sample of PBMCs. The receptors were gathered from a human donor in good health (CMV status not recorded). Some clones in this sample may be carry-over from other donors' samples. Each CDR3 is given with its conserved first and last residue. The D gene is left open where the match is weak. Clone sizes are given selectively: once, few, many, or a class where the clone is expanded.

>TRBJ1-2|few|NA|TRBV6-1
CASSFSGELNGYTF
TGTGCCAGCAGCTTTTCAGGCGAGTTGAATGGCTACACCTTC
>TRBJ2-7|NA|NA|TRBV7-9
CASSLVRSQVSYEQYF
TGTGCCAGCAGCTTAGTTAGGTCCCAGGTCTCCTACGAGCAGTACTTC
>TRBJ2-2|many|NA|TRBV7-2
CASSLAGQGRTGELFF
TGTGCCAGCAGCTTAGCGGGGCAGGGACGGACCGGGGAGCTGTTTTTT
>TRBJ2-2|NA|TRBD1|TRBV6-2/TRBV6-3
CASSPHTGTGLTGELFF
TGTGCCAGCAGTCCCCATACCGGGACAGGGTTGACCGGGGAGCTGTTTTTT
>TRBJ2-3|few|NA|TRBV7-9
CASSPAGTQYF
TGTGCCAGCAGCCCCGCCGGTACGCAGTATTTT
>TRBJ1-1|few|NA|TRBV7-2
CASSLAAGPMNTEAFF
TGTGCCAGCAGCTTAGCTGCGGGACCTATGAACACTGAAGCTTTCTTT
>TRBJ1-6|NA|NA|TRBV6-1
CASRPTGGDSPLHF
TGTGCCAGCAGACCCACAGGAGGGGATTCACCCCTCCACTTT
>TRBJ2-7|once|TRBD1|TRBV6-5
CASRPGTVSYEQYF
TGTGCCAGCAGACCCGGGACAGTCTCCTACGAGCAGTACTTC
>TRBJ2-3|few|TRBD2|TRBV10-3
CAISESPGGSTDTQYF
TGTGCCATCAGTGAGTCGCCGGGGGGGAGCACAGATACGCAGTATTTT
>TRBJ2-7|NA|NA|TRBV10-2
CASRGASYEQYF
TGCGCCAGCAGGGGGGCCTCCTACGAGCAGTACTTC
>TRBJ1-5|NA|NA|TRBV12-3/TRBV12-4
CASGQGSNSNQPQHF
TGTGCCAGCGGCCAGGGGAGTAATAGCAATCAGCCCCAGCATTTT
>TRBJ2-7|few|NA|TRBV7-2
CASSNRIYEQYF
TGTGCCAGCAGCAACAGAATTTACGAGCAGTACTTC
>TRBJ2-7|once|NA|TRBV7-8
CASSSPTERYEQYF
TGTGCCAGCAGCTCTCCGACAGAGCGCTACGAGCAGTACTTC
>TRBJ1-6|many|TRBD1|TRBV7-2
CASSPGTVGSPLHF
TGTGCCAGCAGCCCTGGGACAGTGGGCTCACCCCTCCACTTT
>TRBJ2-2|NA|NA|TRBV11-1
CASSSISPLTGELFF
TGTGCCAGCAGTTCTATCAGCCCGCTCACCGGGGAGCTGTTTTTT
>TRBJ2-7|NA|TRBD1|TRBV28
CASRSDREEYYEQYF
TGTGCCAGCAGATCCGACAGGGAAGAGTACTACGAGCAGTACTTC
>TRBJ2-1|NA|NA|TRBV5-1
CASSNDMVVDEQFF
TGCGCCAGCAGCAACGATATGGTGGTCGATGAGCAGTTCTTC
>TRBJ2-1|NA|NA|TRBV29-1
CSAGGNEQFF
TGCAGCGCTGGGGGGAATGAGCAGTTCTTC
>TRBJ2-3|few|TRBD2|TRBV7-8
CASSLALAGVTDTQYF
TGTGCCAGCAGCTTAGCGCTAGCGGGGGTCACAGATACGCAGTATTTT
>TRBJ2-1|few|NA|TRBV11-2
CASSLGAGFEQFF
TGTGCCAGCAGCTTAGGGGCAGGGTTTGAGCAGTTCTTC
>TRBJ2-1|few|TRBD2|TRBV7-2
CASSSASGGAGGQFF
TGTGCCAGCAGCTCGGCTAGCGGGGGGGCCGGGGGGCAGTTCTTC
>TRBJ1-1|NA|NA|TRBV20-1
CSARYSQGTEAFF
TGCAGTGCTAGGTATTCACAAGGAACTGAAGCTTTCTTT
>TRBJ2-7|NA|NA|TRBV29-1
CSVEGPSSYEQYF
TGCAGCGTTGAAGGACCCAGCTCCTACGAGCAGTACTTC
>TRBJ2-3|few|NA|TRBV7-2
CATMRNPGGNTQYF
TGTGCCACCATGAGAAACCCGGGTGGGAATACGCAGTATTTT
>TRBJ1-5|NA|TRBD1|TRBV7-2
CASSSTDRGYNQPQHF
TGTGCCAGCAGCTCTACCGACAGGGGGTATAATCAGCCCCAGCATTTT
>TRBJ1-1|NA|NA|TRBV12-3/TRBV12-4
CASRGRAEAFF
TGTGCCAGCCGAGGGCGCGCTGAAGCTTTCTTT